The clone carrying this T cell receptor (beta chain) was observed many times. Its antigen is currently unknown. This specimen comes from a study of T cell repertoires in cytomegalovirus infection. Study as a whole: Carrying CMV and the relevant HLA type showed in public TCR beta signatures. General study findings and limits: Dominating the ex vivo response were TCR beta clonotypes that were CMV-specific and HLA-C-restricted. Accumulated public TCR beta family frequency recognized individuals carrying CMV together with the relevant HLA.

TCRdb ran MiXCR on the reads and lists one entry per CDR3 protein. In the table there are roughly 190,000 distinct CDR3 sequences, 7.5% to 10% of which are singletons. CDR1 SGHAT and CDR2 FQNNGV come from the germline V gene. V gave up 6 bases and J gave up 5 bases; unmatched junction bases: 10. The CDR3 has 16 residues. This clonotype was sampled from a human donor in good health (CMV status not recorded). Some clones in this sample may be carry-over from other donors' samples. This rearrangement joins TRBV11-2 to TRBJ2-1, with 10 positions matching TRBD1. Material for sequencing was PBMCs. The CDR3 nucleotides read TGTGCCAGCAGATCGCCCGGGACAGGGGTAGACAATGAGCAGTTCTTC. Its translation is CASRSPGTGVDNEQFF.